The 7 T cell receptor beta chains presented below share a single source sample, sequenced in a study of regulatory T cells in long-lasting Graves disease. Time point noted: newly diagnosed GD, antithyroid drugs for less than 3 months. PBMCs were the source of the RNA used for TCR sequencing. Sequencing libraries for TCR beta were prepared with iRepertoire HTBI primers and Arm-PCR of CDR3 regions. One entry per CDR3 protein results from TCRdb running MiXCR on the multiplex PCR reads. There are about 470,000 distinct CDR3 sequences in the sample; about 17% occur only once, and 10% to 15% lies in the top ten. These data also formed part of another study, on T cells in Graves' hyperthyroidism and ophthalmopathy.

The material sequenced was peripheral blood mononuclear cells (PBMCs), taken at new diagnosis, from a patient treated with antithyroid drugs. These receptors all come from a man aged 35-49 years with Graves disease.

This chain links TRBV27 with TRBJ2-7, with TRBD2 as a possible D gene (6 bases). The CDR3 totals 14 residues. V lost 6 bases to trimming and J lost 4 bases, with 16 bases between them. Germline CDR1 reads MNHEY; CDR2 reads SMNVEV (reference sequence). CDR3 nucleotides: TGTGCCAGCAGCCGAGCGGGTCCCCATTACGAGCAGTACTTC. It encodes CASSRAGPHYEQYF.

This sequence joins TRBV9 and TRBJ2-7; 8 bases match TRBD1. Unmatched junction bases numbered 7, after V lost 0 bases and J lost 2 bases. The CDR3 runs to 16 residues. The germline CDR1 and CDR2 sequences are SGDLS and YYNGEE. The CDR3 sequence is CASSVAPTGAPYEQYF. The CDR3 region has the DNA TGTGCCAGCAGCGTAGCTCCGACAGGGGCCCCCTACGAGCAGTACTTC.

This clonotype was observed many times. The V gene is TRBV11-2, the J gene TRBJ2-1, with TRBD2 as a possible D gene (5 bases). Germline CDR1 reads SGHAT; CDR2 reads FQNNGV. The CDR3 totals 14 residues. The V and J ends lost 5 bases and 0 bases respectively, with 8 bases between them. The CDR3 sequence: CASSLRDSYNEQFF. Here the CDR3 DNA reads TGTGCCAGCAGCCTTCGGGACTCCTACAATGAGCAGTTCTTC.

The chain has TRBV29-1 and TRBJ2-5; no clear D. The CDR3 spans 12 residues. V was pared by 2 bases and J by 5 bases, with 9 bases between. Germline V gene lookup returns CDR1 SQVTM and CDR2 ANQGSEA. For the CDR3, the DNA is TGCAGCGTTGAACCCCGGTGGGAGACCCAGTACTTC. Its protein product is CSVEPRWETQYF. The whole variable domain, remainder taken from reference TRBV29-1 and TRBJ2-5, is SAVISQKPSRDICQRGTSLTIQCQVDSQVTMMFWYRQQPGQSLTLIATANQGSEATYESGFVIDKFPISRPNLTFSTLTVSNMSPEDSSIYLCSVEPRWETQYFGPGTRLLVL.

This clonotype has ten or more counts. This chain uses TRBV24-1 with TRBJ2-7; a weak D match, TRBD1 (6 bases). CDR1 KGHDR and CDR2 SFDVKD come from the germline V gene. Trimming left V 4 bases short and J 2 bases short, with 8 bases between. This CDR3 comprises 13 residues. The CDR3 is CATSEGAAYEQYF. For the CDR3, the DNA is TGTGCCACCAGTGAGGGGGCAGCCTACGAGCAGTACTTC.

This clonotype appeared many times. The CDR3 is CAISGSSRVGSYEQYF. For the CDR3, the DNA is TGTGCCATCAGTGGATCCAGCAGGGTTGGGTCCTACGAGCAGTACTTC. The chain has TRBV10-3 and TRBJ2-7; a weak D match, TRBD1 (5 bases). Trimming left V 4 bases short and J 1 base short, with 17 bases between. Germline CDR1 reads ENHRY; CDR2 reads SYGVKD. This CDR3 has 16 amino acids.

This clonotype occurred many times. The rearrangement uses TRBV20-1 and TRBJ2-7; D perhaps matches TRBD2 (6 bases). This CDR3 region has 21 residues. Germline assignment: CDR1 DFQATT and CDR2 SNEGSKA (reference sequence). V dropped 1 base and J dropped 2 bases, with 33 bases sitting between them. The CDR3 DNA reads TGCAGTGCTAGAGGCCAGCCGATCCCTGAGGTCCAGGGACTGAGTCCCTACGAGCAGTACTTC. It yields the protein CSARGQPIPEVQGLSPYEQYF.